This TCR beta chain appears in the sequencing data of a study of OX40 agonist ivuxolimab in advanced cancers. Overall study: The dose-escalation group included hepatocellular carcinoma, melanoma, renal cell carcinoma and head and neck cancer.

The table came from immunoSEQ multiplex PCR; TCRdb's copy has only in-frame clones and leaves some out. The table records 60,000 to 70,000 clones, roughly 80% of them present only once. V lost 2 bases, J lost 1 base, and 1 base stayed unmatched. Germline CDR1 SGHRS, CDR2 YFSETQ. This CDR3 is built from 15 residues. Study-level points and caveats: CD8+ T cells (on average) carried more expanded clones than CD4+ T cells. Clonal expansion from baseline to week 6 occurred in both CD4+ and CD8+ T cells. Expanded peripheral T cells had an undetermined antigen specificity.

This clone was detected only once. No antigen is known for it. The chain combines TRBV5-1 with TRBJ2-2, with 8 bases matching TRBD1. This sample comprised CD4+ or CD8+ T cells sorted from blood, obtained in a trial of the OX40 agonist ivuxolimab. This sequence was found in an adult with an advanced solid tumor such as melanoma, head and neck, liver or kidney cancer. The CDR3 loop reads CASSLGTGNTGELFF. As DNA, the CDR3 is TGCGCCAGCAGCTTAGGGACAGGGAACACCGGGGAGCTGTTTTTT.